This is a list of T cell receptor beta chains from one sample in a study of vaccination effects on CD4 cells after COVID-19. These receptors lack a known antigen. Sequencing was performed with immunoSEQ multiplex PCR; in TCRdb, only in-frame clones are kept and a portion is missing. This sample yields about 16,000 clones, of which around 70% are seen a single time; about 9.9% belongs to the top ten. The source was CD4+ T cells from PBMCs cultured with SARS-CoV-2 spike peptides, collected after COVID-19 vaccination. Source of these receptors: a human donor who received a COVID-19 vaccine. Both conserved end residues are part of each CDR3. The D gene is left open where the match is weak. Not all rows give a size; the values are once, few, many and, for expanded clones, a class.

V	size	D	J	CDR3	DNA
TRBV5-1	few	TRBD1	TRBJ2-2	CASSLEGASTGELFF	TGCGCCAGCAGCTTGGAGGGGGCTAGCACCGGGGAGCTGTTTTTT
TRBV3-1/TRBV3-2	few	.	TRBJ1-1	CASSHVGRGNTEAFF	TGTGCCAGCAGCCATGTGGGGAGGGGGAACACTGAAGCTTTCTTT
TRBV5-6	.	TRBD2	TRBJ2-7	CASSLGLASYEQYF	TGTGCCAGCAGCTTGGGACTAGCTTCCTACGAGCAGTACTTC
TRBV5-1	medium-sized	.	TRBJ2-7	CASSLGSTYEQYF	TGCGCCAGCAGCTTGGGATCTACTTACGAGCAGTACTTC
TRBV2	few	TRBD1	TRBJ2-6	CASSGGTGRSGANVLTF	TGTGCCAGCAGTGGGGGGACAGGCCGCTCTGGGGCCAACGTCCTGACTTTC
TRBV6-5	.	.	TRBJ2-3	CASGPVQGTQYF	TGTGCCAGCGGCCCGGTGCAAGGTACGCAGTATTTT
TRBV30	few	.	TRBJ1-2	CAWRVGGGGYTF	TGTGCCTGGAGGGTTGGGGGCGGTGGCTACACCTTC
TRBV18	medium-sized	.	TRBJ2-6	CASSRSSGANVLTF	TGTGCCAGCTCACGGAGCTCTGGGGCCAACGTCCTGACTTTC
TRBV9	.	.	TRBJ2-3	CASSVQASPSTDTQYF	TGTGCCAGCAGCGTCCAAGCTAGTCCTAGCACAGATACGCAGTATTTT
TRBV3-1/TRBV3-2	few	.	TRBJ1-6	CASSPGHLTLHF	TGTGCCAGCAGTCCGGGACATCTTACCCTCCACTTT
TRBV5-1	.	.	TRBJ1-2	CASSPARGYGYTF	TGCGCCAGCAGCCCAGCTCGTGGCTATGGCTACACCTTC
TRBV7-2	few	TRBD1	TRBJ1-3	CASSPDRGLNTIYF	TGTGCCAGCAGCCCCGACAGGGGGCTGAACACCATATATTTT
TRBV5-4	.	.	TRBJ2-1	CASSRFGNEQFF	TGTGCCAGCAGCCGATTCGGGAATGAGCAGTTCTTC
TRBV3-1/TRBV3-2	.	TRBD1	TRBJ1-6	CASSQETGTSPLHF	TGTGCCAGCAGCCAAGAGACAGGGACTTCACCCCTCCACTTT
TRBV6-5	once	TRBD1	TRBJ1-4	CASSYSTGASEKLFF	TGTGCCAGCAGTTACTCGACAGGGGCAAGTGAAAAACTGTTTTTT
TRBV18	.	.	TRBJ2-2	CASSPRFPGNTGELFF	TGTGCCAGCTCACCACGGTTCCCAGGGAACACCGGGGAGCTGTTTTTT
TRBV5-6	few	.	TRBJ1-4	CASSSYYEGEKLFF	TGTGCCAGCAGCTCATACTACGAGGGGGAAAAACTGTTTTTT
TRBV7-9	.	.	TRBJ2-5	CASSLFKPAPLLETQYF	TGTGCCAGCAGCTTATTCAAACCCGCCCCCCTGCTCGAGACCCAGTACTTC
TRBV5-1	few	TRBD2	TRBJ2-1	CASSLTLTTAGEDEQFF	TGCGCCAGCAGCTTAACCCTGACTACGGCGGGAGAGGATGAGCAGTTCTTC
TRBV2	.	TRBD2	TRBJ2-7	CASIPAGGFLEQYF	TGTGCCAGCATCCCAGCGGGAGGGTTCCTCGAGCAGTACTTC
TRBV7-9	.	TRBD1	TRBJ1-1	CASSIQGALWENTEAFF	TGTGCCAGCAGCATACAGGGGGCGCTTTGGGAGAACACTGAAGCTTTCTTT
TRBV25-1	.	.	TRBJ1-1	CASSESGRAFTEAFF	TGTGCCAGCAGTGAATCAGGCAGGGCGTTCACTGAAGCTTTCTTT
TRBV2	once	.	TRBJ1-2	CASMERLQLYGYTF	TGTGCCAGCATGGAAAGGTTACAGCTTTATGGCTACACCTTC
TRBV4-2	.	.	TRBJ2-7	CASSQVSGASTYEQYF	TGTGCCAGCAGCCAAGTATCTGGGGCTAGTACCTACGAGCAGTACTTC
TRBV9	few	.	TRBJ2-2	CASSVATGLLIGELFF	TGTGCCAGCAGCGTAGCTACGGGACTTCTTATAGGGGAGCTGTTTTTT
TRBV28	.	TRBD2	TRBJ2-2	CASSQPGLRTGELFF	TGTGCCAGCAGTCAACCGGGACTACGGACCGGGGAGCTGTTTTTT
TRBV25-1	.	.	TRBJ1-4	CASRGDGGPNF	TGTGCCAGCAGGGGGGACGGGGGACCCAATTTT
TRBV27	.	TRBD2	TRBJ2-3	CASSPPGLAVYTQYF	TGTGCCAGCAGCCCCCCGGGACTAGCGGTCTATACGCAGTATTTT
TRBV4-2	medium-sized	.	TRBJ1-4	CASSQVARSGAMSEKLFF	TGTGCCAGCAGCCAAGTTGCGAGATCAGGGGCAATGTCTGAAAAACTGTTTTTT
TRBV2	once	TRBD2	TRBJ2-5	CASSRTSGGAYETQYF	TGTGCCAGCAGTCGGACTAGCGGGGGGGCCTATGAGACCCAGTACTTC
TRBV12-5	few	TRBD2	TRBJ2-1	CASGQTSGGPYEQFF	TGTGCTAGTGGCCAGACTAGCGGGGGGCCCTATGAGCAGTTCTTC
TRBV2	.	TRBD1	TRBJ2-2	CASSPRQGRTGELFF	TGTGCCAGCAGTCCCCGACAGGGGCGGACCGGGGAGCTGTTTTTT
TRBV18	.	.	TRBJ2-1	CASSPDHAEQFF	TGTGCCAGCTCACCAGATCACGCAGAGCAGTTCTTC
TRBV5-4	.	TRBD2	TRBJ2-3	CASSLGSGGVTDTQYF	TGTGCCAGCAGCTTGGGTAGCGGGGGGGTCACAGATACGCAGTATTTT
TRBV6-8	few	TRBD2	TRBJ2-5	CASSYSRTRGKETQYF	TGTGCCAGCAGTTACAGTCGGACTAGGGGTAAAGAGACCCAGTACTTC
TRBV5-6	.	.	TRBJ2-1	CASSIVSSYNEQFF	TGTGCCAGCAGTATTGTAAGCTCCTACAATGAGCAGTTCTTC
TRBV30	many	TRBD2	TRBJ2-2	CAWGGLAGVSLSNTGELFF	TGTGCCTGGGGAGGACTAGCGGGAGTAAGTTTATCGAACACCGGGGAGCTGTTTTTT
TRBV29-1	.	TRBD1	TRBJ1-2	CSVGDSSYGYTF	TGCAGCGTTGGGGACAGTTCTTATGGCTACACCTTC
TRBV6-5	.	.	TRBJ2-7	CASSYSREQYF	TGTGCCAGCAGTTACTCTCGCGAGCAGTACTTC
TRBV3-1/TRBV3-2	.	.	TRBJ1-2	CASSQVRRSRYGYTF	TGTGCCAGCAGCCAAGTGCGAAGGAGCCGCTATGGCTACACCTTC
TRBV5-1	once	TRBD1	TRBJ1-2	CASSLGQGAINGYTF	TGCGCCAGCAGCTTGGGACAGGGGGCAATTAACGGCTACACCTTC
TRBV25-1	once	.	TRBJ1-5	CASSQGGNQPQHF	TGTGCCAGCAGCCAGGGTGGCAATCAGCCCCAGCATTTT
TRBV11-3	few	.	TRBJ2-6	CASSPHSGANVLTF	TGTGCCAGCAGCCCACACTCTGGGGCCAACGTCCTGACTTTC
TRBV5-4	few	.	TRBJ2-5	CASSLPTLETQYF	TGTGCCAGCAGTTTGCCCACCTTAGAGACCCAGTACTTC
TRBV7-2	.	.	TRBJ2-7	CASSQVTGSHEQYF	TGTGCCAGCAGCCAAGTTACAGGGAGCCACGAGCAGTACTTC
TRBV7-6	large	.	TRBJ2-2	CASSSQGQNTGELFF	TGTGCCAGCAGCTCACAGGGACAGAACACCGGGGAGCTGTTTTTT
TRBV3-1/TRBV3-2	few	.	TRBJ1-2	CASSRTDGGGYTF	TGTGCCAGCAGCCGGACAGACGGCGGCGGCTACACCTTC
TRBV2	.	TRBD1	TRBJ1-1	CASRGQGALTEAFF	TGTGCCAGCAGGGGACAGGGGGCATTGACTGAAGCTTTCTTT
TRBV4-2	few	TRBD1	TRBJ1-2	CASSQGGKGAGGYTF	TGTGCCAGCAGCCAGGGGGGGAAGGGGGCTGGAGGCTACACCTTC
TRBV5-5	.	.	TRBJ2-7	CASSPPGGGEQYF	TGTGCCAGCAGCCCCCCGGGCGGCGGCGAGCAGTACTTC
TRBV5-4	.	.	TRBJ1-6	CASSLSKGSPNSPLHF	TGTGCCAGCAGCTTGTCCAAGGGGTCTCCTAATTCACCCCTCCACTTT
TRBV6-5	medium-sized	.	TRBJ1-1	CASSYSRYRGAFF	TGTGCCAGCAGTTACTCGAGGTATAGAGGTGCTTTCTTT
TRBV3-1/TRBV3-2	.	.	TRBJ1-2	CASSQLRRGTFYGYTF	TGTGCCAGCAGCCAATTGCGGAGGGGGACATTCTATGGCTACACCTTC
TRBV15	.	TRBD1	TRBJ2-7	CATSAQQGASYEQYF	TGTGCCACCAGCGCGCAACAGGGGGCGTCCTACGAGCAGTACTTC
TRBV6-2/TRBV6-3	.	.	TRBJ2-3	CASSYRRGSTDTQYF	TGTGCCAGCAGTTACCGCAGGGGTAGCACAGATACGCAGTATTTT
TRBV27	.	.	TRBJ1-5	CASSLSQGVNQPQHF	TGTGCCAGCAGTTTATCACAGGGAGTCAATCAGCCCCAGCATTTT
TRBV6-4	few	.	TRBJ2-2	CASSEYAGSAGELFF	TGTGCCAGCAGTGAATATGCAGGGTCGGCCGGGGAGCTGTTTTTT
TRBV29-1	few	.	TRBJ2-3	CSVEVTQGNTQYF	TGCAGCGTTGAGGTAACCCAGGGGAATACGCAGTATTTT
TRBV27	.	.	TRBJ1-6	CASNHRWGGNSPLHF	TGTGCCAGCAACCACAGGTGGGGGGGGAATTCACCCCTCCACTTT
TRBV9	few	.	TRBJ1-2	CASSPRGGGNVDGYTF	TGTGCCAGCAGCCCCCGAGGGGGGGGAAATGTGGATGGCTACACCTTC